Each of the 16 T cell receptor beta chains below was sequenced from the same sample in a study of T-cell memory formation after mild COVID-19. Each CDR3 protein is one row after TCRdb ran MiXCR on the 5' RACE reads. This table has just under 150,000 distinct CDR3 sequences, roughly 21% appearing once. The material sequenced was PBMCs or a T cell subset sorted from them (not recorded which). Receptor source: an adult woman who had mild COVID-19 (a few samples of this study predate the infection). Cell type and time point are not known.

This clonotype turned up a few times. This chain connects TRBV2 to TRBJ1-4; TRBD1 matches at 8 bases. The germline gives CDR1 SNHLY, CDR2 FYNNEI. J lost 8 bases, V lost 6 bases, and 8 bases had no gene match. This CDR3 contains 14 residues. Here the CDR3 reads CASRPDRGGEKLFF. DNA for the CDR3: TGTGCCAGCAGGCCTGACAGGGGAGGCGAAAAACTGTTTTTT.

The chain recombines TRBV5-4 with TRBJ1-6; D uncertain. From germline, CDR1 is SGHNT and CDR2 YYREEE (reference sequence). V lost 4 bases to trimming and J lost 0 bases, with 11 bases between them. CDR3 length: 16 residues. DNA for the CDR3: TGTGCCAGCAGCCTTGACTGGAGCTCCTATAATTCACCCCTCCACTTT. As protein: CASSLDWSSYNSPLHF.

This clonotype was picked up many times. The rearrangement links TRBV24-1 to TRBJ1-2; no firm D call. CDR1 and CDR2 from the germline V gene are KGHDR and SFDVKD. This CDR3 has 13 residues. Trimming stripped 5 bases from V and 0 bases from J, with 6 bases between. The CDR3: CATSATSNYGYTF. CDR3 nucleotide sequence: TGTGCCACCAGTGCCACTTCTAACTATGGCTACACCTTC.

Points on this clonotype: This may be a read error: a much more frequent sequence differs by one nucleotide. The chain is built from TRBV3-1 and TRBJ2-7, with D possibly matching TRBD1 (7 bases). Germline assignment: CDR1 LGHDT and CDR2 YNNKEL (reference sequence). CDR3 length: 12 residues. The chain's CDR3 is CASSPQGGEKYF. As DNA, the CDR3 is TGTGCCAGCAGCCCCCAGGGGGGCGAGAAGTACTTC.

This clonotype was counted at least ten times. The chain's CDR3 is CASSTRAGEQYF. In nucleotides, the CDR3 is TGCGCCAGCAGCACCAGGGCTGGGGAGCAGTACTTC. V and J are TRBV5-1 and TRBJ2-7, with TRBD1 as a possible D gene (5 bases). Germline V CDR1 and CDR2: SGHRS, YFSETQ. The CDR3 has 12 residues. The ends were cut back, 4 bases at V and 7 bases at J, with 12 bases in the middle.

The genes are TRBV7-2 and TRBJ1-1; 7 bases are shared with TRBD1. The V and J ends lost 1 base and 6 bases, in that order; junction bases with no gene match: 8. Germline values: CDR1 SGHTA, CDR2 FQGNSA. CDR3 size: 15 residues. CDR3 DNA: TGTGCCAGCAGCTTAGGGGCTGACAGGGCGGCTGAAGCTTTCTTT. Its translation is CASSLGADRAAEAFF.

This clonotype was observed a few times. CDR3 loop: CASKKTGALQETQYF. CDR3 bases: TGCGCCAGCAAAAAAACAGGGGCCCTACAAGAGACCCAGTACTTC. The V and J genes are TRBV5-1 and TRBJ2-5, with 7 bases aligning to TRBD1. Germline loops: CDR1 SGHRS, CDR2 YFSETQ. The V and J ends lost 6 bases and 2 bases, in that order; junction bases with no gene match: 10. The CDR3 consists of 15 residues.

This clonotype was found a few times. V usage is TRBV9 and J usage is TRBJ2-7, with 10 bases fitting TRBD2. CDR1 is SGDLS, CDR2 YYNGEE, per germline. The CDR3 loop spans 15 amino acids. V lost 0 bases to trimming and J lost 5 bases; unmatched junction nucleotides: 5. CDR3 in DNA: TGTGCCAGCAGCGTAGTCGCTAGCGGGAGCCACGAGCAGTACTTC. This codes for CASSVVASGSHEQYF. The variable domain in full, with the rest retrieved from reference TRBV9 and TRBJ2-7, is DSGVTQTPKHLITATGQRVTLRCSPRSGDLSVYWYQQSLDQGLQFLIQYYNGEERAKGNILERFSAQQFPDLHSELNLSSLELGDSALYFCASSVVASGSHEQYFGPGTRLTVT.

The V and J genes are TRBV12-3 or TRBV12-4 and TRBJ2-2, with D perhaps TRBD1 or TRBD2 (5 bases each). CDR3 length: 17 residues. The V end was cut by 7 bases, the J end by 0 bases, with 18 bases between. This CDR3 is CASNHPGAIANTGELFF. Written as DNA, the CDR3 is TGTGCCAGCAATCACCCCGGGGCTATAGCGAACACCGGGGAGCTGTTTTTT.

The chain links TRBV24-1 to TRBJ2-2, with 8 bases aligning to TRBD1. Germline CDR1 reads KGHDR; CDR2 reads SFDVKD. The CDR3 is 16 amino acids. V lost 4 bases and J lost 0; bases outside the gene matches: 3. The CDR3 loop is CATSDPGQANTGELFF. DNA for the CDR3: TGTGCCACCAGTGACCCGGGACAGGCGAACACCGGGGAGCTGTTTTTT.

V and J are TRBV2 and TRBJ2-7; tentatively, D is TRBD2 (5 bases). V lost 7 bases, J lost 9 bases, and 13 bases lay in between. The CDR3 contains 11 residues. Germline CDR1 SNHLY, CDR2 FYNNEI. CDR3 protein: CASTEGLGQYF. CDR3 bases: TGTGCCAGCACCGAAGGACTCGGGCAGTACTTC.

The chain uses TRBV7-2 and TRBJ2-7, with TRBD2 identical over 8 bases. Per the germline V gene, CDR1 is SGHTA and CDR2 is FQGNSA. CDR3 size: 16 residues. V lost 7 bases, J lost 1 base, and 12 bases stayed unmatched. The CDR3, as DNA: TGTGCCAGCACCCCTCCAACGGGGGGGACTTCCTACGAGCAGTACTTC. This codes for CASTPPTGGTSYEQYF. The full variable domain, with the rest looked up from reference TRBV7-2 and TRBJ2-7, is GAGVSQSPSNKVTEKGKDVELRCDPISGHTALYWYRQSLGQGLEFLIYFQGNSAPDKSGLPSDRFSAERTGGSVSTLTIQRTQQEDSAVYLCASTPPTGGTSYEQYFGPGTRLTVT.

This clonotype showed up just a few times. The chain employs TRBV5-1 and TRBJ1-1, with D possibly matching TRBD1 (5 bases). The length of the CDR3 is 15 residues. CDR1 SGHRS and CDR2 YFSETQ come from the germline V gene. With 7 bases removed from V and 0 bases from J, the gap between germline ends came to 16 bases. Here the CDR3 DNA reads TGCGCCAGCGCATGGGGGGGGACGATGAACACTGAAGCTTTCTTT. This translates into CASAWGGTMNTEAFF.

This clonotype has a handful of counts. The genes are TRBV6-5 and TRBJ2-3; 9 bases are a match to TRBD2. The CDR3 extends over 17 amino acids. Losses at the gene ends were 6 bases for V and 1 base for J; bases not matched to a gene: 11. CDR1 and CDR2 (germline): MNHEY, SVGAGI. In DNA form, the CDR3 reads TGTGCCAGCAGACGTCAGTGGCGGGGGGGCCGCACAGATACGCAGTATTTT. The encoded protein is CASRRQWRGGRTDTQYF.

The rearrangement links TRBV5-1 to TRBJ2-1, with 8 bases matching TRBD2. Germline V lookup: CDR1 SGHRS, CDR2 YFSETQ. This CDR3 is built from 14 residues. Germline trimming cut 0 bases from V and 15 bases from J; bases unmatched to any gene: 11. CDR3 DNA sequence: TGCGCCAGCAGCTTGGCGGCACAGCGGGAGCGGAGGTTCTTC. It specifies CASSLAAQRERRFF.

CDR3 sequence (DNA): TGTGCCAGCAGTGATAGGCACGAGCAGTACTTC. It encodes CASSDRHEQYF. This chain connects TRBV6-1 to TRBJ2-7, with unresolved D. V dropped 3 bases and J dropped 5 bases, with 5 bases sitting between them. This CDR3 has 11 amino acids. Germline V CDR1 and CDR2: MNHNS, SASEGT.